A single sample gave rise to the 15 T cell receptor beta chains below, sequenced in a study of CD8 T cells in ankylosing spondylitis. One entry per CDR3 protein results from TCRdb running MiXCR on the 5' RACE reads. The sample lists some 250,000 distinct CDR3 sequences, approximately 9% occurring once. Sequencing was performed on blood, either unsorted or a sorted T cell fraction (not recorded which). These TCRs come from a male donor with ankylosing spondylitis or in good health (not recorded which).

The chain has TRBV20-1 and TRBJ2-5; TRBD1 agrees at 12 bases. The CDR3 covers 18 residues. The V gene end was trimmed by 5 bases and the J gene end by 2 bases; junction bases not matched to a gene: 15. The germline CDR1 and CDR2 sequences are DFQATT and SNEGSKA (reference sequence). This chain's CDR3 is CSASWGTGGPRVQETQYF. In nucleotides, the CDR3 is TGCAGTGCTTCTTGGGGGACAGGGGGCCCTAGGGTTCAAGAGACCCAGTACTTC.

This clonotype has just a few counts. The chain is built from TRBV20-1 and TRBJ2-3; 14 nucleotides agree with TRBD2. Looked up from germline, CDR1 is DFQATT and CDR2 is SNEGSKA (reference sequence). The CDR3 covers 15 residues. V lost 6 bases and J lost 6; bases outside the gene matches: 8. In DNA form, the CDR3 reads TGCAGTGCGACCCCCGGGACTAGCGGGGGCGATACGCAGTATTTT. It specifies CSATPGTSGGDTQYF.

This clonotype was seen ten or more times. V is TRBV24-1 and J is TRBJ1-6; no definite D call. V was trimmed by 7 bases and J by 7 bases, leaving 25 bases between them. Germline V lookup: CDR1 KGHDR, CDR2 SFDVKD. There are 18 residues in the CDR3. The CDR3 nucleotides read TGTGCCACCAGCCAATTAGGAGAAACAGCGAAACCCAATTCACCCCTCCACTTT. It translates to CATSQLGETAKPNSPLHF.

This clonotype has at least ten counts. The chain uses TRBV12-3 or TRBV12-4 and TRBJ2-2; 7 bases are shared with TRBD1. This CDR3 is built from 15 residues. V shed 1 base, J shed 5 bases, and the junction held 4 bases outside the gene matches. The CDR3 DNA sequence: TGTGCCAGCAGTTTAGGAGGGGGCAAAACCGGGGAGCTGTTTTTT. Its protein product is CASSLGGGKTGELFF.

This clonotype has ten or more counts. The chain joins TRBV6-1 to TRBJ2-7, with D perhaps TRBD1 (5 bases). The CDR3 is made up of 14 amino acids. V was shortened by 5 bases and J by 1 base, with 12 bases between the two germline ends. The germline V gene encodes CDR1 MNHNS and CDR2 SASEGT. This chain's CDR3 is CASSTPGLSYEQYF. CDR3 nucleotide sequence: TGTGCCAGCAGTACCCCAGGGTTGTCCTACGAGCAGTACTTC.

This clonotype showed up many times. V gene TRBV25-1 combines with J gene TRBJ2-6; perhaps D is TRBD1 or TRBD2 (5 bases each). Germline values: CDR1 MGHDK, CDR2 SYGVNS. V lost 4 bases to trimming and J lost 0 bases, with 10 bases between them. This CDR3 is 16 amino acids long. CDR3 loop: CASSAGTVSGANVLTF. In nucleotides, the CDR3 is TGTGCCAGCAGTGCGGGGACGGTCTCTGGGGCCAACGTCCTGACTTTC.

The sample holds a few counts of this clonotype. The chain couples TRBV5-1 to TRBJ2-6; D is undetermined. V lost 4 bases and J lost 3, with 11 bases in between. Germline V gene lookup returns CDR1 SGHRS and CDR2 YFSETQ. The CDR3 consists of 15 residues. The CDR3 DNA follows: TGCGCCAGCAGCCTGCTGGGTTATGGGGCCAACGTCCTGACTTTC. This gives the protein CASSLLGYGANVLTF.

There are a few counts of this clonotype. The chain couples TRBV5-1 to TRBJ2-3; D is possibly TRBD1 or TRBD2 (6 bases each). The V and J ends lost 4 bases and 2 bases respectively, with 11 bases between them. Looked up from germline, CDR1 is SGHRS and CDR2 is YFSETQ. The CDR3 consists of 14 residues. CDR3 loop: CASSPGGNTDTQYF. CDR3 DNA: TGCGCCAGCAGCCCCGGGGGCAACACAGATACGCAGTATTTT.

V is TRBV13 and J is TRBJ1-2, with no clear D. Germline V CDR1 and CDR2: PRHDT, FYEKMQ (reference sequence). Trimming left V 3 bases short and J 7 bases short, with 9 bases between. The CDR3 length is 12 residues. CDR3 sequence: CASSLRDFGYTF. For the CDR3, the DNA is TGTGCCAGCAGCTTGAGAGATTTTGGCTACACCTTC.

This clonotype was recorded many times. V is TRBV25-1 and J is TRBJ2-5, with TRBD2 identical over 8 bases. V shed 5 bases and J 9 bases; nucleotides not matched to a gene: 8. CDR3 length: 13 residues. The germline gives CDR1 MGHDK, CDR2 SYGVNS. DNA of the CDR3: TGTGCCAGCAGTTTTTCTAGCGGGCAGGCCCAGTACTTC. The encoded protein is CASSFSSGQAQYF.

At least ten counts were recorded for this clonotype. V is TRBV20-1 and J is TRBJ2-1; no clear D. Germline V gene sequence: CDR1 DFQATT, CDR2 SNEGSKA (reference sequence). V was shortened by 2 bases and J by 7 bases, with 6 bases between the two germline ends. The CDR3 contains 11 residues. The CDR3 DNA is TGCAGTGCTAGACCGCATAATGAGCAGTTCTTC. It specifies CSARPHNEQFF.

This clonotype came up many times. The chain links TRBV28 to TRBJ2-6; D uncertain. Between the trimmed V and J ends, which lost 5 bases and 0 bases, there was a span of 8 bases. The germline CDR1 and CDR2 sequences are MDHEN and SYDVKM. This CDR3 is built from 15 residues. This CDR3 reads CASSTTSSGANVLTF. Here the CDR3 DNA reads TGTGCCAGCAGTACCACGAGCTCTGGGGCCAACGTCCTGACTTTC.

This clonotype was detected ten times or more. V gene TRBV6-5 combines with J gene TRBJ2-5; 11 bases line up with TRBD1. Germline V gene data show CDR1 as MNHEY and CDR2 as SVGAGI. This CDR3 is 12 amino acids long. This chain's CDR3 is CSTGTGGETQYF. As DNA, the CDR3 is TGTTCAACCGGGACAGGGGGAGAGACCCAGTACTTC.

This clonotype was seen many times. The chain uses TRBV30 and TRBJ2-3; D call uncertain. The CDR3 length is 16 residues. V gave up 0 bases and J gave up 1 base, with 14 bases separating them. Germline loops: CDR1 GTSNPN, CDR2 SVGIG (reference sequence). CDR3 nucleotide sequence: TGTGCCTGGAGTGTACTCCGCCCTCAGGGCACAGATACGCAGTATTTT. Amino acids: CAWSVLRPQGTDTQYF.

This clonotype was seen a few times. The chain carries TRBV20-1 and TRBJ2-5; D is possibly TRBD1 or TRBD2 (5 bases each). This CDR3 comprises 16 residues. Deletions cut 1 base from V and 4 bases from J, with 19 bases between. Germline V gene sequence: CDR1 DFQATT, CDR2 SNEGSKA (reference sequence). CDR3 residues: CSARGAEGWDVETQYF. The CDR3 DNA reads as TGCAGTGCTAGAGGGGCAGAGGGGTGGGATGTAGAGACCCAGTACTTC.